This TCR beta chain came from a study of identical twins. General study findings and limits: Twins shared out-of-frame alpha sequences with excess low generation probability.

The germline V gene encodes CDR1 LGHDT and CDR2 YNNKEL (reference sequence). The CDR3 sequence is 12 residues long. The ends were cut back, 1 base at V and 11 bases at J, with 9 bases in the middle. TCRdb reprocessed the 5' RACE reads via MiXCR and lists one record per CDR3 protein. This repertoire shows 1,800,000 or so distinct CDR3 sequences, about 32% found once; its top ten account for around 0.3%. In every case, the donor was a healthy Caucasian. With regard to this clonotype: Its antigen is undetermined.

Sequencing was done on a sample of cord blood. The rearrangement uses TRBV3-1 and TRBJ2-1; no reliable D call. The TCR sequence derives from a newborn girl in good health. The CDR3, as DNA: TGTGCCAGCAGCCAAGTGGGGTATCAGCAGTTCTTC. It codes for CASSQVGYQQFF.